This T cell receptor beta chain was identified during a study of blood T cell repertoires in COVID-19. This CDR3 is built from 14 residues. V was pared by 5 bases and J by 5 bases, with 15 bases between. The germline V gene has CDR1 MDHEN and CDR2 SYDVKM. Libraries were prepared by immunoSEQ multiplex PCR; TCRdb keeps only in-frame clonotypes and omits some of them. The sample includes 70,000 or so clones, more than 80% seen only once; the top ten take approximately 6.7%. Sequencing was carried out using peripheral blood. The chain joins TRBV28 to TRBJ1-2; tentatively, D is TRBD1 (6 bases). The sequence was collected from a woman older than 75 with active COVID-19. The CDR3 nucleotides are TGTGCCAGCAGTCCTACTCAAAGGGGGTATGGCTACACCTTC. Translated: CASSPTQRGYGYTF.